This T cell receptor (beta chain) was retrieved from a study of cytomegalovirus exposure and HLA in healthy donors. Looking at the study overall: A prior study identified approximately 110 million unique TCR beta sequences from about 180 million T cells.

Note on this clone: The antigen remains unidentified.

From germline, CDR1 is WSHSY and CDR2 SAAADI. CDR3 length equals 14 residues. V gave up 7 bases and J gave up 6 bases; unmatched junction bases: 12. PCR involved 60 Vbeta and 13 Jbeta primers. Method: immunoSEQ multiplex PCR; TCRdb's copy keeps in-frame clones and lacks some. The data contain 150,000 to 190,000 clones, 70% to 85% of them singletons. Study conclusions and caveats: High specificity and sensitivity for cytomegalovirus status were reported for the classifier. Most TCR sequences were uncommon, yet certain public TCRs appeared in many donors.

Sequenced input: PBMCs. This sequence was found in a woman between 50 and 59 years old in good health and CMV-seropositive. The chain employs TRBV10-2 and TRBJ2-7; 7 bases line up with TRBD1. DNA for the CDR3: TGCGCCAGCACTCAGGGGGAAGTAGAAGGCGAGCAGTACTTC. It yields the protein CASTQGEVEGEQYF.